The 26 T cell receptor beta chains reported below all come from one sample, sequenced in a study of blood T cells in healthy people across ages. A second about 6 to 12 cycle PCR used barcoded and J-beta primers. MiXCR, applied by TCRdb to the 5' RACE reads, yields one record per CDR3 protein. The sample consists of approximately 1,700,000 distinct CDR3 sequences, roughly two fifths of them appearing once. The sample consisted of blood. The receptors here all came from a human donor in good health.

This sequence joins TRBV27 and TRBJ1-1, with a tentative D call TRBD1 (5 bases). CDR1 MNHEY and CDR2 SMNVEV come from the germline V gene (reference sequence). Trimming shortened V by 5 bases and J by 2 bases, and 18 bases separated the two germline ends. This CDR3 contains 16 residues. As DNA, the CDR3 is TGTGCCAGCAGTGTTTTAAGTGTAGGGGTAAACACTGAAGCTTTCTTT. It translates to CASSVLSVGVNTEAFF.

The J gene is TRBJ2-2, the V gene TRBV12-3 or TRBV12-4; D unclear. Deletions cut 7 bases from V and 2 bases from J, with 8 bases between. CDR3 length: 13 amino acids. DNA of the CDR3: TGTGCCAGCAACCTAGGAAACACCGGGGAGCTGTTTTTT. Translation: CASNLGNTGELFF.

V usage is TRBV15 and J usage is TRBJ2-4; 7 nucleotides align to TRBD1. The J call is doubtful: the DNA matches TRBJ2-7 better. This CDR3 spans 15 amino acids. CDR1 LNHNV and CDR2 YYDKDF come from the germline V gene (reference sequence). The CDR3 spells CATSRDVQGSYEQYF. CDR3 nucleotide sequence: TGTGCCACCAGCAGAGATGTACAGGGGTCCTACGAGCAGTACTTC.

This clonotype was detected a few times. J is TRBJ1-5 and V is TRBV7-8, with D possibly being TRBD1 (5 bases). CDR1 and CDR2 from the germline V gene are SGHVS and FQNEAQ. The V end lost 2 bases, the J end lost 5 bases, and 10 bases lay between the germline ends. The CDR3 has 14 amino acids. Written as DNA, the CDR3 is TGTGCCAGCAGCTTAACAGGTCCTTATCAGCCCCAGCATTTT. Protein: CASSLTGPYQPQHF. The complete variable domain, with remaining parts taken from reference TRBV7-8 and TRBJ1-5, reads GAGVSQSPRYKVAKRGQDVALRCDPISGHVSLFWYQQALGQGPEFLTYFQNEAQLDKSGLPSDRFFAERPEGSVSTLKIQRTQQEDSAVYLCASSLTGPYQPQHFGDGTRLSIL.

V gene TRBV6-2 or TRBV6-3 combines with J gene TRBJ2-4; D unclear. The J call may not be correct, given that the DNA end is closer to TRBJ2-7. This CDR3 comprises 13 residues. In germline, CDR1 is MNHEY, CDR2 SVGEGT. As DNA, the CDR3 is TGTGCCAGCAGGGACGATAGGGTTCCCGAGCAGTACTTC. Protein product: CASRDDRVPEQYF.

The chain is built from TRBV18 and TRBJ1-5; D is unresolved. The V end was cut by 0 bases, the J end by 5 bases, with 14 bases between. The CDR3 runs 16 residues. Germline V gives CDR1 KGHSH, CDR2 LQKENI. The CDR3 region is CASSPPGEVQYQPQHF. In nucleotides, the CDR3 is TGTGCCAGCTCACCACCTGGGGAGGTCCAATATCAGCCCCAGCATTTT.

To note about this clonotype: A much larger clone sits a single nucleotide away, making a read error possible. In DNA form, the CDR3 reads TGTGCCAGCAGTCCCGGGACTAGCGGCTGGTACGAGCAGTACTTC. Translation: CASSPGTSGWYEQYF. The chain has TRBV12-3 or TRBV12-4 and TRBJ2-7; TRBD2 agrees at 11 bases. The junction had 7 bases not matched to a gene; V was cut back by 5 bases and J by 4 bases. The CDR3 is made up of 15 amino acids.

The chain has TRBV7-6 and TRBJ2-1; 10 nucleotides match TRBD2. J was trimmed by 12 bases and V by 1 base; bases with no gene match: 9. Germline V gives CDR1 SGHVS, CDR2 FNYEAQ. The CDR3 spans 15 residues. CDR3 residues: CASSLVLAGGTSQFF. The CDR3 region has the DNA TGTGCCAGCAGCTTAGTTTTAGCGGGGGGCACATCGCAGTTCTTC. The full variable domain, in which reference TRBV7-6 and TRBJ2-1 provide the parts outside the CDR3, is GAGVSQSPRYKVTKRGQDVALRCDPISGHVSLYWYRQALGQGPEFLTYFNYEAQQDKSGLPNDRFSAERPEGSISTLTIQRTEQRDSAMYRCASSLVLAGGTSQFFGPGTRLTVL.

This clonotype was seen a few times. V gene TRBV7-2 combines with J gene TRBJ1-2; D is unresolved. The V gene's germline CDR1 is SGHTA and CDR2 FQGNSA. The CDR3 loop spans 16 amino acids. V lost 5 bases and J 3 bases, leaving 19 bases between the germline ends. Written as DNA, the CDR3 is TGTGCCAGCAGCCCTAGCTCCTTACAGAGTCACTATGGCTACACCTTC. Translated, it gives CASSPSSLQSHYGYTF.

The chain employs TRBV9 and TRBJ2-5, with no clear D. The J call is in doubt because the DNA end fits TRBJ2-7 better. This CDR3 has 14 amino acids. Per germline, CDR1 SGDLS and CDR2 YYNGEE. For the CDR3, the DNA is TGTGCCAGCACCAAAGGGTCCCCCACCTACGAGCAGTACTTC. Its protein is CASTKGSPTYEQYF.

This clonotype was detected a few times. The rearrangement links TRBV7-3 to TRBJ2-3, with 9 bases that match TRBD1. Germline V gene data show CDR1 as SGHTA and CDR2 as FQGTGA. The CDR3 is 13 residues long. The trim removed 4 bases at V and 10 bases at J, leaving 6 bases unmatched. The CDR3 sequence is CASSSSQGASQYF. DNA for the CDR3: TGTGCCAGCAGCTCCTCACAGGGGGCATCGCAGTATTTT.

This chain uses TRBV6-5 with TRBJ1-5; D might be TRBD1 (6 bases). Germline V gene lookup returns CDR1 MNHEY and CDR2 SVGAGI. V was shortened by 2 bases and J by 7 bases, with 15 bases between the two germline ends. The CDR3 contains 15 residues. The CDR3 DNA reads TGTGCCAGCAGTTACACTCGGACAGAAACGCAGCCCCAGCATTTT. Residues: CASSYTRTETQPQHF.

This clonotype was counted between two and nine times. This chain links TRBV5-1 with TRBJ2-1; no reliable D call. This CDR3 contains 15 residues. The V end was cut by 6 bases, the J end by 3 bases, with 16 bases between. Germline V gives CDR1 SGHRS, CDR2 YFSETQ. In DNA, the CDR3 is TGCGCCAGCATTCCAGGATTGACAAGCTACAATGAGCAGTTCTTC. Protein product: CASIPGLTSYNEQFF.

This rearrangement joins TRBV9 to TRBJ1-4; no clear D. V lost 2 bases, J lost 7 bases, and 21 bases lay in between. Germline CDR1 reads SGDLS; CDR2 reads YYNGEE. CDR3 length equals 17 residues. The chain's CDR3 is CASSVAVDFSWGEKLFF. As DNA, the CDR3 is TGTGCCAGCAGCGTCGCGGTCGACTTCTCATGGGGTGAAAAACTGTTTTTT.

This clonotype was seen only a few times. The chain links TRBV4-1 to TRBJ1-2, with 8 nucleotides matching TRBD1. Germline lookup yields CDR1 MGHRA and CDR2 YSYEKL. CDR3 length equals 17 residues. The ends lost 2 bases at V and 0 bases at J; junction bases unmatched: 8. CDR3: CASSQTMDREANYGYTF. The CDR3 DNA reads TGCGCCAGCAGCCAAACAATGGACAGGGAAGCTAACTATGGCTACACCTTC.

The V and J genes are TRBV6-5 and TRBJ1-1, with TRBD1 identical over 8 bases. CDR1 and CDR2 (germline): MNHEY, SVGAGI. Trimming took 4 bases from V and 0 from J; bases not matched to a gene: 10. CDR3 size: 17 residues. Here the CDR3 reads CASSSYRGDFMNTEAFF. The DNA for the CDR3 is TGTGCCAGCAGTTCTTACAGGGGGGACTTCATGAACACTGAAGCTTTCTTT.

The chain uses TRBV6-6 and TRBJ1-2, with a weak D call TRBD1 (5 bases). Germline assignment: CDR1 MNHNY and CDR2 SVGAGI (reference sequence). Trimming pared 8 bases from V and 6 bases from J, leaving 19 bases between. This CDR3 comprises 14 residues. CDR3 nucleotides: TGTGCCAGCGGGAGGGGACGGTGGTCAGATGGCTACACCTTC. Translated: CASGRGRWSDGYTF.

In this sample, this clonotype turned up many times. V is TRBV20-1 and J is TRBJ2-7; 7 positions match TRBD2. The germline gives CDR1 DFQATT, CDR2 SNEGSKA (reference sequence). This CDR3 spans 13 amino acids. Unmatched junction bases numbered 2, after V lost 3 bases and J lost 0 bases. As DNA, the CDR3 is TGCAGTGCTAGCGGGGGGAGCTCCTACGAGCAGTACTTC. Protein: CSASGGSSYEQYF.

The table lists this clonotype with a count of one. The chain has TRBV24-1 and TRBJ2-1; no definite D call. CDR1 and CDR2 from the germline V gene are KGHDR and SFDVKD. The CDR3 is 16 amino acids. V lost 7 bases and J lost 0, with 15 bases in between. The chain's CDR3 is CATSAIDGPSYNEQFF. The CDR3, as DNA: TGTGCCACCAGCGCCATAGACGGACCCTCCTACAATGAGCAGTTCTTC.

This clonotype occurred many times. The V call is TRBV12-3 or TRBV12-4, the J call TRBJ2-2; no clear D. This CDR3 contains 12 residues. The germline V and J ends were trimmed by 2 bases and 2 bases, with 0 bases remaining between them. DNA for the CDR3: TGTGCCAGCAGTTTAAACACCGGGGAGCTGTTTTTT. Amino acid sequence: CASSLNTGELFF.

V usage is TRBV29-1 and J usage is TRBJ2-1; unclear D gene. With 3 bases removed from V and 8 bases from J, the gap between germline ends came to 14 bases. Looked up from germline, CDR1 is SQVTM and CDR2 is ANQGSEA. This CDR3 is built from 13 residues. The CDR3 coding sequence is TGCAGCGTTGAGCCCTGGCAGGTGGATGAGCAGTTCTTC. Its translation: CSVEPWQVDEQFF.

Notes on this clonotype: Sequence at one end of the junction differs from germline and may be a read error. The chain uses TRBV5-1 and TRBJ2-7; D possibly uses TRBD1 or TRBD2 (5 bases each). The CDR3 loop spans 17 amino acids. Looked up from germline, CDR1 is SGHRS and CDR2 is YFSETQ. The CDR3 bases are TGCGGCAGCAGCTTGATGGTAACGGGGCCGAAGTCCTACGAGCAGTACTTC. Translation: CGSSLMVTGPKSYEQYF.

This chain uses TRBV9 with TRBJ2-1; TRBD2 matches 7 bases. V lost 2 bases to trimming and J lost 4 bases; unmatched junction nucleotides: 6. Germline assignment: CDR1 SGDLS and CDR2 YYNGEE. This CDR3 comprises 15 residues. The CDR3 DNA is TGTGCCAGCAGCGTCGGGGGGACCCTATACAATGAGCAGTTCTTC. Translated, it gives CASSVGGTLYNEQFF.

The chain carries TRBV12-3 or TRBV12-4 and TRBJ2-5; D is possibly TRBD2 (5 bases). The CDR3 loop spans 12 amino acids. The V end was cut by 6 bases, the J end by 2 bases, with 7 bases between. The CDR3: CASRGEQETQYF. The CDR3 bases are TGTGCCAGCAGGGGAGAACAAGAGACCCAGTACTTC.

The V gene is TRBV9, the J gene TRBJ2-1; TRBD2 agrees at 8 bases. Germline V gene lookup returns CDR1 SGDLS and CDR2 YYNGEE. With V trimmed by 1 base and J by 4 bases, 7 bases remained unmatched. The CDR3 consists of 16 residues. The CDR3 coding sequence is TGTGCCAGCAGCGTATTTAGTAGCGGGACGTACAATGAGCAGTTCTTC. The encoded protein is CASSVFSSGTYNEQFF.

Only a few counts were recorded for this clonotype. The CDR3 region is CASRAPNYEQYF. CDR3 in DNA: TGTGCCAGCAGAGCCCCCAACTACGAGCAGTACTTC. V usage is TRBV28 and J usage is TRBJ2-7; D remains ambiguous. The V and J ends lost 6 bases and 3 bases respectively, with 9 bases between them. The CDR3 has 12 amino acids. The germline V gene has CDR1 MDHEN and CDR2 SYDVKM.